A selection of T cell receptor beta chains follows, all from one sample in a study of control samples from healthy donors and cancer patients. Only in-frame clones appear in the TCRdb table, and some are missing; sequencing was by immunoSEQ multiplex PCR. Counted here are more than 100,000 clones, about nine tenths occurring once; the ten biggest clones make up roughly 3.3%. The material sequenced was blood. The receptors were sampled from a man between 40 and 49 years old in good health. The CDR3 runs from the conserved cysteine through the conserved F or W. A D gene is named only where the DNA matches it firmly. The size field is filled for only some rows; it gives once, few, many or a size class.

j_call d_call clone_size v_call cdr3_aa cdr3_nt
TRBJ2-5 TRBD1 NA TRBV12-3/TRBV12-4 CATNRGYQETQYF TGTGCCACCAACAGGGGATACCAAGAGACCCAGTACTTC
TRBJ1-5 NA NA TRBV30 CASSTGNNQPQHF TGTGCCTCATCAACAGGGAACAATCAGCCCCAGCATTTT
TRBJ2-3 TRBD1 NA TRBV7-9 CASSPGTGDVDTQYF TGTGCCAGCAGCCCTGGGACAGGGGATGTAGATACGCAGTATTTT
TRBJ2-7 TRBD1 once TRBV3-1/TRBV3-2 CASSLRSGQGYEQYF TGTGCCAGCAGCCTCCGTTCGGGACAGGGCTACGAGCAGTACTTC
TRBJ1-1 NA NA TRBV19 CASSIMAEAFF TGTGCCAGTAGTATTATGGCTGAAGCTTTCTTT
TRBJ2-1 TRBD2 NA TRBV7-3 CASSSSQLARVHNEQFF TGTGCCAGCAGCTCCTCTCAACTAGCGCGTGTCCACAATGAGCAGTTCTTC
TRBJ1-1 TRBD1 NA TRBV9 CASSVGQGLGGDEAFF TGTGCCAGCAGCGTAGGACAGGGCTTGGGTGGTGATGAAGCTTTCTTT
TRBJ1-1 NA NA TRBV7-9 CASSGNEAFF TGTGCCAGCAGCGGAAATGAAGCTTTCTTT
TRBJ2-3 TRBD1 NA TRBV10-3 CAISDRDRVVDTQYF TGTGCCATCAGTGACCGGGACAGGGTGGTAGATACGCAGTATTTT
TRBJ1-3 NA NA TRBV5-1 CASSLGGGNTIYF TGCGCCAGCAGCTTAGGGGGAGGAAACACCATATATTTT
TRBJ2-3 NA NA TRBV5-6 CASSYTGLTDTQYF TGTGCCAGCAGCTATACAGGGTTAACAGATACGCAGTATTTT
TRBJ2-1 NA few TRBV24-1 CATSDSWQRSSYNEQFF TGTGCCACCAGTGATTCTTGGCAGCGGAGCTCCTACAATGAGCAGTTCTTC
TRBJ2-7 TRBD1 few TRBV6-5 CATPGQGLYEQYF TGTGCCACCCCGGGACAGGGGTTGTACGAGCAGTACTTC
TRBJ1-1 TRBD1 NA TRBV11-3 CASSLSHDRENTEAFF TGTGCCAGCAGCCTTTCACATGACAGGGAGAACACTGAAGCTTTCTTT
TRBJ2-6 NA NA TRBV7-2 CASSKDRYSGANVLTF TGTGCCAGCAGCAAGGACCGATACTCTGGGGCCAACGTCCTGACTTTC
TRBJ1-1 NA NA TRBV20-1 CSAIDGEAFF TGCAGTGCTATTGACGGTGAAGCTTTCTTT
TRBJ1-5 NA NA TRBV24-1 CATSMNTRPYSNQPQHF TGTGCCACCAGTATGAACACACGACCCTATAGCAATCAGCCCCAGCATTTT
TRBJ1-1 TRBD1 few TRBV6-2/TRBV6-3 CASSSGQGEIETEAFF TGTGCCAGCAGTTCCGGACAGGGAGAAATTGAGACTGAAGCTTTCTTT
TRBJ1-6 NA NA TRBV12-3/TRBV12-4 CASRDRDNSPLHF TGTGCCAGCAGGGACAGAGATAATTCACCCCTCCACTTT
TRBJ2-1 NA NA TRBV5-1 CASSLAGTYNEQFF TGCGCCAGCAGCTTGGCGGGTACCTACAATGAGCAGTTCTTC
TRBJ2-7 NA few TRBV19 CASSIDSEANAYEQYF TGTGCCAGTAGTATAGATAGTGAGGCCAACGCCTACGAGCAGTACTTC
TRBJ1-1 NA NA TRBV6-5 CASTKEGGNTEAFF TGTGCCAGCACCAAGGAGGGGGGGAACACTGAAGCTTTCTTT
TRBJ2-2 NA NA TRBV7-3 CASSSSWGLSTGELFF TGTGCCAGCAGCTCATCTTGGGGGCTGAGTACCGGGGAGCTGTTTTTT
TRBJ2-3 TRBD2 NA TRBV6-5 CASRKSGALTDTQYF TGTGCCAGCAGAAAGAGCGGGGCCCTCACAGATACGCAGTATTTT
TRBJ1-1 NA NA TRBV16 CASSRHPYEAFF TGTGCCAGCAGCCGACACCCCTATGAAGCTTTCTTT
TRBJ1-1 TRBD1 NA TRBV4-2 CASSQDGQGFNTEAFF TGTGCCAGCAGCCAAGACGGACAGGGTTTTAACACTGAAGCTTTCTTT
TRBJ2-7 NA NA TRBV18 CASRSGVDEQYF TGTGCCAGCCGCTCGGGGGTAGACGAGCAGTACTTC